This T cell receptor beta chain comes out of a study of spatial heterogeneity in lung cancer. Study-wide findings and caveats: Ubiquitous expanded tumor TCRs surfaced in blood more at resection than they did at follow-up.

Time point indicated: sample taken at primary tumor resection. In TCRdb, the 5' RACE reads were re-called with MiXCR into one record per CDR3 protein. Of under 85,000 distinct CDR3 sequences listed, about 8% are singletons. A single count supports this clonotype. Its antigen is as yet unknown. This CDR3 has 13 residues. Trimming removed 7 bases from V and 4 bases from J; junction bases left unmatched: 6. This chain links TRBV12-3 or TRBV12-4 with TRBJ1-1; 7 bases line up with TRBD1. The source material was PBMCs, sampled at surgery. This receptor was obtained from a male donor with early-stage non-small cell lung cancer. The DNA for the CDR3 is TGTGCCAGCACCCGGGAGGGGGCCACTGAAGCTTTCTTT. Encoded protein: CASTREGATEAFF.